What follows are 5 T cell receptor beta chains derived from one specimen sequenced in a study of identical twins. TCRdb itself ran the 5' RACE reads through MiXCR, one entry per CDR3 protein. The sample holds about 280,000 distinct CDR3 sequences; about 8.3% are singletons and the top ten take less than 2.5%. This sample also belongs to another study, concerning yellow fever vaccine responses in identical twins.

Sequenced: memory (CD45RO+) T cells sorted from blood. The receptors derive from a woman between 18 and 29 years old in good health.

This clonotype was recorded many times. The rearrangement links TRBV6-1 to TRBJ1-2; D perhaps matches TRBD1 (6 bases). The CDR3 has 13 amino acids. Between the trimmed V and J ends, which lost 6 bases and 3 bases, there was a span of 11 bases. Per the germline V gene, CDR1 is MNHNS and CDR2 is SASEGT. The DNA for the CDR3 is TGTGCCAGCAGGGGCAGGGGAGACTATGGCTACACCTTC. Its protein is CASRGRGDYGYTF.

Turning to this clonotype: The germline gene is not matched at one end of the junction; a read error may be the cause. CDR3 sequence (DNA): TGCGCCAGTAGTACCCCATCCGGGGGTAGCACAGATACGCAGTATTTT. It is translated as CASSTPSGGSTDTQYF. The chain is built from TRBV19 and TRBJ2-3, with D tentatively TRBD2 (6 bases). This CDR3 region has 16 residues. Germline CDR1 and CDR2: LNHDA and SQIVND (reference sequence).

This clonotype has only a few counts. This chain links TRBV6-2 or TRBV6-3 with TRBJ1-1; D remains ambiguous. CDR3 length: 15 amino acids. V gave up 0 bases and J gave up 4 bases, with 12 bases separating them. Germline V gene lookup returns CDR1 MNHEY and CDR2 SVGEGT. In nucleotides, the CDR3 is TGTGCCAGCAGTTACTCTAGCGGAGGTGGCACTGAAGCTTTCTTT. The encoded protein is CASSYSSGGGTEAFF.

This clonotype was observed many times. This chain's CDR3 is CASSGGRLAKNIQYF. For the CDR3, the DNA is TGTGCCAGCAGTGGAGGCAGGCTAGCCAAAAACATTCAGTACTTC. J is TRBJ2-4 and V is TRBV2, with D hard to call. CDR3 length: 15 residues. The V and J ends lost 4 bases and 0 bases respectively, with 10 bases between them. Germline V gives CDR1 SNHLY, CDR2 FYNNEI. Supplemented by reference TRBV2 and TRBJ2-4, the full variable domain reads EPEVTQTPSHQVTQMGQEVILRCVPISNHLYFYWYRQILGQKVEFLVSFYNNEISEKSEIFDDQFSVERPDGSNFTLKIRSTKLEDSAMYFCASSGGRLAKNIQYFGAGTRLSVL.

This clonotype appeared many times. The chain's CDR3 is CASSVDGSTDTQYF. The DNA of the CDR3 is TGTGCCAGCAGTGTAGACGGAAGCACAGATACGCAGTATTTT. V gene TRBV6-4 combines with J gene TRBJ2-3, with no clear D. The V and J ends lost 4 bases and 0 bases respectively, with 8 bases between them. This CDR3 is built from 14 residues. Germline V CDR1 and CDR2: MRHNA, SNTAGT.